The clone carrying this TCR beta chain was detected only a few times. The antigen is not known. Clones were sequenced by immunoSEQ multiplex PCR, and TCRdb holds only the in-frame ones, with some missing. The sample consists of some 110,000 clones, more than 85% of them appearing once. The data were taken from a study of T cell responses to AZD1222 COVID-19 vaccine. General observations from the study: Spike-specific TCR breadth and depth rose after two AZD1222 doses. Only 5 or 6 people who got AZD1222 tested seropositive at baseline.

Unmatched junction bases numbered 4, after V lost 0 bases and J lost 8 bases. The CDR3 runs 16 residues. In germline, CDR1 is SGHRS, CDR2 YFSETQ. This TCR derives from an adult who received the AZD1222 COVID-19 vaccine. This chain links TRBV5-1 with TRBJ2-1; 14 positions agree with TRBD2. Here the sequenced sample was peripheral blood, taken 28 days after the second AZD1222 dose. The CDR3 DNA sequence: TGCGCCAGCAGCTTGGCCGTGACTAGCGGGAGGGATGAGCAGTTCTTC. It translates to CASSLAVTSGRDEQFF. Filled out from reference TRBV5-1 and TRBJ2-1, the complete variable domain reads KAGVTQTPRYLIKTRGQQVTLSCSPISGHRSVSWYQQTPGQGLQFLFEYFSETQRNKGNFPGRFSGRQFSNSRSEMNVSTLELGDSALYLCASSLAVTSGRDEQFFGPGTRLTVL.